This TCR beta chain was sequenced for a study of blood T cell repertoires in COVID-19. Germline lookup yields CDR1 SGHVS and CDR2 FQNEAQ. With 5 bases removed from V and 4 bases from J, the gap between germline ends came to 11 bases. CDR3 length: 14 residues. Per the original methods: Amplification of reference gene primers was used by the study to estimate nucleated cell counts. This table comes from immunoSEQ multiplex PCR, and its TCRdb copy is limited to in-frame clones, with some not included. The D gene and trimming were derived from the DNA, and the V and J assignments and clone size from that table. The sample holds fewer than 150,000 clones; 85% are singletons and the top ten take just under 3%.

Sequences were obtained from peripheral blood. The genes are TRBV7-8 and TRBJ2-2, with unresolved D. This sequence was found in a man aged 45 to 65 with acute or convalescent COVID-19. CDR3 nucleotides: TGTGCCAGCAGCGCAGGATTGGGCACCGGGGAGCTGTTTTTT. Translating it yields CASSAGLGTGELFF.